Below, one T cell receptor beta chain is given with its context. The antigen is undetermined. Peripheral blood came from all dose cohorts at three timepoints. Trimming took 1 base from V and 1 from J, leaving 10 bases between them. The CDR3 length is 16 residues. CDR1 SGHDN and CDR2 FVKESK come from the germline V gene. The data belong to a study of OX40 agonist ivuxolimab in advanced cancers. Study-wide context: Ivuxolimab is an agonistic anti-OX40 (CD134) antibody, and patients were treated with it. General study points: People who partly responded at 0.1-3.0 mg/kg had some of the least clonal expansion seen.

Method: immunoSEQ multiplex PCR; TCRdb's copy keeps in-frame clones and lacks some. The profile shows about 18,000 clones, approximately 78% of them singletons. Sequencing was performed on CD4+ or CD8+ T cells sorted from blood, taken in a trial of the OX40 agonist ivuxolimab. The source of this sequence is an adult with an advanced solid tumor such as melanoma, head and neck, liver or kidney cancer. This chain connects TRBV14 to TRBJ2-2; D is possibly TRBD1 (6 bases). CDR3 nucleotides: TGTGCCAGCAGCCAAGCCCGCAGGGGGAACACCGGGGAGCTGTTTTTT. Its translation: CASSQARRGNTGELFF.